These 8 T cell receptor beta chains originate from one sample sequenced in a study of preoperative IRX-2 immunotherapy in early breast cancer (dated by TCRdb to the late 2010s). To prepare the library, the immunoSEQ multiplex PCR assay was applied. TCRdb re-hosts the immuneACCESS table, in-frame sequences only. Its copies lack some clones; in the studies checked, an unresolved V gene accounts for under half of them, and the cause for the rest is not known. The sample table records about 34,000 clones; nearly 95% of these occur just once. The top ten clones comprise under 8% of the sample. The treatment or condition label corresponds to: preoperative locoregional IRX-2 cytokine immunotherapy. This sample was obtained from a patient treated with IRX-2 immunotherapy. These receptor sequences come from a human donor with breast cancer.

The chain combines TRBV5-8 with TRBJ2-7; no firm D call. This CDR3 region has 13 residues. Trimming stripped 1 base from V and 3 bases from J, with 8 bases between. Germline assignment: CDR1 SGHTS and CDR2 YDEGEE. DNA for the CDR3: TGTGCCAGCAGCTTGTATCGCGTCTACGAGCAGTACTTC. This translates into CASSLYRVYEQYF.

V and J are TRBV6-5 and TRBJ2-5; maybe TRBD2 (6 bases). The J call is doubtful: the DNA matches TRBJ2-7 better. The CDR3 has 13 residues. Germline CDR1 is MNHEY and CDR2 is SVGAGI. DNA for the CDR3: TGTGCCAGCGGCGGGACTTATATCTACGAGCAGTACTTC. Translated: CASGGTYIYEQYF.

This clone was seen just once. This chain connects TRBV27 to TRBJ2-7, with 7 positions matching TRBD2. V lost 2 bases to trimming and J lost 1 base; unmatched junction nucleotides: 5. Germline V gene sequence: CDR1 MNHEY, CDR2 SMNVEV (reference sequence). The CDR3 consists of 15 residues. CDR3 DNA: TGTGCCAGCAGTTTAAGGTGGGGGGGGTCCTACGAGCAGTACTTC. Amino acid sequence: CASSLRWGGSYEQYF.

The rearrangement joins TRBV19 to TRBJ2-3, with D possibly being TRBD2 (5 bases). There are 15 residues in the CDR3. The V gene's germline CDR1 is LNHDA and CDR2 SQIVND (reference sequence). V dropped 3 bases and J dropped 5 bases, with 15 bases sitting between them. CDR3 region: CASSIYSSEGDTQYF. CDR3 coding DNA: TGTGCCAGTAGTATCTATAGTAGCGAGGGAGATACGCAGTATTTT.

The chain recombines TRBV30 with TRBJ1-6, with no clear D. The ends were cut back, 1 base at V and 12 bases at J, with 13 bases in the middle. The V gene's germline CDR1 is GTSNPN and CDR2 SVGIG (reference sequence). The CDR3 has 13 residues. CDR3 sequence reads: CAWSGLASIPLHF. In DNA form, the CDR3 reads TGTGCCTGGAGTGGCCTTGCTAGCATACCCCTCCACTTT.

This clone was observed a single time. V and J are TRBV7-2 and TRBJ2-5, with a tentative D call TRBD2 (6 bases). V was clipped by 0 bases and J by 5 bases, with 16 bases between them. There are 16 residues in the CDR3. Germline values: CDR1 SGHTA, CDR2 FQGNSA. The CDR3 DNA reads as TGTGCCAGCAGCTTAGCAGCTAGCGCGGGTCTTGAGACCCAGTACTTC. It yields the protein CASSLAASAGLETQYF.

The chain combines TRBV7-9 with TRBJ2-5; no definite D call. This CDR3 is 13 amino acids long. Germline V CDR1 and CDR2: SEHNR, FQNEAQ (reference sequence). V shed 1 base and J shed 4 bases, with 7 bases lying between them. The chain's CDR3 is CASSLGRAETQYF. In DNA form, the CDR3 reads TGTGCCAGCAGCTTAGGGAGAGCAGAGACCCAGTACTTC.

This clone was counted a single time. The CDR3 bases are TGTGCCAGCAGGGGGGAGGGGCTCGGGGAGCAGTACTTC. This codes for CASRGEGLGEQYF. The V and J genes are TRBV7-2 and TRBJ2-7; 7 nucleotides agree with TRBD2. Germline trimming cut 6 bases from V and 7 bases from J; bases unmatched to any gene: 9. The CDR3 totals 13 residues. Germline V lookup: CDR1 SGHTA, CDR2 FQGNSA.